This T cell receptor (beta chain) was obtained from a study of OX40 agonist ivuxolimab in advanced cancers. On the study more broadly: In this trial design, patients received ivuxolimab intravenously at 0.01 to 10 mg/kg every 2 weeks. Of the patients, three showed partial responses, one with hepatocellular carcinoma and two with cutaneous melanoma.

The method was immunoSEQ multiplex PCR; TCRdb's version includes in-frame clones alone and lacks a portion of them. This table holds 30,000 to 35,000 clones, 90% found once. The CDR3 contains 14 residues. V shed 5 bases and J 3 bases; nucleotides not matched to a gene: 3. Per germline, CDR1 PRHDT and CDR2 FYEKMQ (reference sequence). Anyone with autoimmune disease history or systemic immunosuppression was excluded. Peripheral blood came from all dose cohorts at three timepoints. The TCR comes from an adult with an advanced solid tumor such as melanoma, head and neck, liver or kidney cancer. Sample: CD4+ or CD8+ T cells sorted from blood, taken in a trial of the OX40 agonist ivuxolimab. The rearrangement links TRBV13 to TRBJ2-7, with 11 bases that match TRBD1. CDR3: CASSIGTGGYEQYF. CDR3 nucleotides: TGTGCCAGCAGCATCGGGACAGGGGGCTACGAGCAGTACTTC.